Detailed here is one T cell receptor (beta chain). This sample was taken from a study of blood T cell repertoires in COVID-19. Study-wide context: Acute-phase and convalescent COVID-19 samples originated in the United States, Italy and Spain. Sources were T cells, B-cell-depleted T cells, or PBMCs; the material itself was cDNA or gDNA.

Per the germline V gene, CDR1 is SEHNR and CDR2 is FQNEAQ (reference sequence). V was pared by 5 bases and J by 1 base, with 8 bases between. The CDR3 has 13 residues. Per the original methods: Researchers report that nucleated cell counts were estimated from reference gene primer amplification. The protocol was immunoSEQ multiplex PCR, while the TCRdb copy is restricted to in-frame clones and leaves out a portion. The V and J calls and the clone size are those of that table, but D and trimming were determined from the DNA. The data hold more than 45,000 clones, with around 89% observed a single time.

The sample consisted of peripheral blood. The chain uses TRBV7-9 and TRBJ2-5; D remains unclear. The TCR sequence derives from a man aged 60 to 75 with acute or convalescent COVID-19. The CDR3 sequence is CASSRESQETQYF. The CDR3 DNA is TGTGCCAGCAGCCGCGAAAGCCAAGAGACCCAGTACTTC.